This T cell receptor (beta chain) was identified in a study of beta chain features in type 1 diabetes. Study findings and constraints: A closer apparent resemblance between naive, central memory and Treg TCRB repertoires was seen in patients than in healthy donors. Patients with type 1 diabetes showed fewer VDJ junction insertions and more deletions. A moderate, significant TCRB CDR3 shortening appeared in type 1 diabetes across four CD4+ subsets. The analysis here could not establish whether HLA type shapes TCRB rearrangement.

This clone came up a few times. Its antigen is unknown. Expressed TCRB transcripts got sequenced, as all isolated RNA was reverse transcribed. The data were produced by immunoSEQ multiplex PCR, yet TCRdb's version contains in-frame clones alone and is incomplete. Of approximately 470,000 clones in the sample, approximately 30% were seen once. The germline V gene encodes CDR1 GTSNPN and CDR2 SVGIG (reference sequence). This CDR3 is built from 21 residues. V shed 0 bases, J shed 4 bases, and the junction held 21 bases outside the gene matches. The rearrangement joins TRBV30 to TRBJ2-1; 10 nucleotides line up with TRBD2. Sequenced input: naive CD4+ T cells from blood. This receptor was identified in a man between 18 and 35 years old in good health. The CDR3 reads CAWSVPPRLAGVILQYNEQFF. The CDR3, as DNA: TGTGCCTGGAGTGTACCCCCTCGACTAGCGGGCGTTATCCTCCAATACAATGAGCAGTTCTTC.